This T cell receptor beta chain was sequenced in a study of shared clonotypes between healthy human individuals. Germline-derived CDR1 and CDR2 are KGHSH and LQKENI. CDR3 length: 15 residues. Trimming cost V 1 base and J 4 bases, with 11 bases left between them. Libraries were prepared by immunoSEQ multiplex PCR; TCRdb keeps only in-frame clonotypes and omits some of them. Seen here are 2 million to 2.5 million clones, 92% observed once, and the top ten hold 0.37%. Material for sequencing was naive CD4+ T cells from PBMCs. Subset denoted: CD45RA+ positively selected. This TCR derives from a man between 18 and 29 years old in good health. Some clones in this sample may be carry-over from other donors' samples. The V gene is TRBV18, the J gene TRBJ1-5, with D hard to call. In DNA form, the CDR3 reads TGTGCCAGCTCACCACGTGCGGATTCTAATCAGCCCCAGCATTTT. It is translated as CASSPRADSNQPQHF.